The present T cell receptor (beta chain) was sequenced within a study of blood T cells in healthy people across ages. The CDR3 has 15 amino acids. A second roughly 6 to 12 cycle PCR used barcoded and J-beta primers. A single record per CDR3 protein comes from TCRdb applying MiXCR to the 5' RACE reads. The sample contains some 800,000 distinct CDR3 sequences, around 25% of which appear only once. This clonotype was observed a handful of times. The same specimen was also included in a second study, on T cells of mothers and their children.

J is TRBJ2-5 and V is TRBV21-1; TRBD1 is the table's D call and was not checked against the DNA. TRBV21-1 is listed as a pseudogene. The sequencing input was blood. The clonotype was recovered from a boy younger than 18 in good health. The CDR3 sequence: CASSRDYRGQETQYF. CDR3 sequence (DNA): TGTGCCAGCAGCAGAGATTACAGGGGTCAAGAGACCCAGTACTTC.